One TCR beta chain is described in this entry. Its antigen is undetermined. Produced via immunoSEQ multiplex PCR; TCRdb's table is partial and in-frame only. The profile shows just over 95,000 clones, roughly nine tenths of them singletons. The record originates from a study of T cell responses to AZD1222 COVID-19 vaccine. About the study: Doses given second, at about 4 or about 12 weeks, were pooled. Study-level results: Repertoire sampling happened only post peak T cell response.

CDR1 and CDR2 (germline): LGHNA, YNFKEQ. The CDR3 extends over 16 amino acids. V lost 4 bases, J lost 6 bases, and 5 bases stayed unmatched. V is TRBV4-2 and J is TRBJ2-1, with 14 positions matching TRBD2. The input for sequencing was peripheral blood, taken on day 0 of AZD1222 vaccination. The clonotype comes from an adult in good health. Here the CDR3 reads CASSPTGTSGGNEQFF. The CDR3 region has the DNA TGTGCCAGCAGCCCCACCGGGACTAGCGGGGGCAATGAGCAGTTCTTC.